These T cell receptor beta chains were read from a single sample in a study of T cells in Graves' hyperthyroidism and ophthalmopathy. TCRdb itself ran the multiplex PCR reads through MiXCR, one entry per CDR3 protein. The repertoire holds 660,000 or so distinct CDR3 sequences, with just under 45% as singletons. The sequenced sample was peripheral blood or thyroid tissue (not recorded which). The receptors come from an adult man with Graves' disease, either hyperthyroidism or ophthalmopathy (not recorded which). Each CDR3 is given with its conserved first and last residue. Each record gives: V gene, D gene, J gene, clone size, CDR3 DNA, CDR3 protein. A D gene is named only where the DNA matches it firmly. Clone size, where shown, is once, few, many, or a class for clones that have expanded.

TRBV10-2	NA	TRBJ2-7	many	TGCGCCAGCAGTGGGTGGGGAAGTACCTACGAGCAGTACTTC	CASSGWGSTYEQYF
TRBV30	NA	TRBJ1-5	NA	TGTGCCTGGAGTCCTCATGTCAATCAGCCCCAGCATTTT	CAWSPHVNQPQHF
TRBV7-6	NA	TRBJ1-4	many	TGTGCCAGCAGCCGGAAGTCTGGAGCTAATGAAAAACTGTTTTTT	CASSRKSGANEKLFF
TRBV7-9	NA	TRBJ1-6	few	TGTGCCAGCAGCTTAGATCCAGGGAGAAATTCACCCCTCCACTTT	CASSLDPGRNSPLHF
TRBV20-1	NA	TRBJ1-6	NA	TGCAGTGCTAGTGGGCCAGACTATAATTCACCCCTCCACTTT	CSASGPDYNSPLHF
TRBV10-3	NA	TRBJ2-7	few	TGTGCCAGCGCGGAGGTCGGAGCCTACGAGCAGTACTTC	CASAEVGAYEQYF
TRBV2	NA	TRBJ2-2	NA	TGTGCCAGCAGTGACTCTGGGAGGAACACCGGGGAGCTGTTTTTT	CASSDSGRNTGELFF
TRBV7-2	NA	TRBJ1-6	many	TGTGCCAGCAGCCCCAGGGCCCGCTCCTATAATTCACCCCTCCACTTT	CASSPRARSYNSPLHF
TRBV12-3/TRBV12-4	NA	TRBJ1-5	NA	TGTGCCAGCAGTTTTGAAGAGAATCAGCCCCAGCATTTT	CASSFEENQPQHF
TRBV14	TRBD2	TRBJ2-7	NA	TGTGCCAGCAGCCACGGGACTAGCGGGGCGCTCGAGCAGTACTTC	CASSHGTSGALEQYF
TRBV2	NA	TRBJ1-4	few	TGTGCCAGCAGTCGCATACCGGGACTGACCTCAACTAATGAAAAACTGTTTTTT	CASSRIPGLTSTNEKLFF
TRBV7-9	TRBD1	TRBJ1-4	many	TGTGCCAGCGGAGGCGACAGGGCTAGTGAAAAACTGTTTTTT	CASGGDRASEKLFF
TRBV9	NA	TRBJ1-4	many	TGTGCCAGCAGCGCGACGAGACGTCCCGAAAAACTGTTTTTT	CASSATRRPEKLFF
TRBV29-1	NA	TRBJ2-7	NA	TGCAGCAGTTACTTTGCGCAGGGCTACGAGCAGTACTTC	CSSYFAQGYEQYF
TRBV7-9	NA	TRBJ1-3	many	TGTGCCAGCAGCTCTGGGCCGCTAGGAAACACCATATATTTT	CASSSGPLGNTIYF
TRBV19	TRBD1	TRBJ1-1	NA	TGTGCCAGTAGTATCGCACAGGGGGGGACTGAAGCTTTCTTT	CASSIAQGGTEAFF
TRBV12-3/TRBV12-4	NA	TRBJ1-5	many	TGTGCCAGCAGTTTCCGGCGAGATCAGCCCCAGCATTTT	CASSFRRDQPQHF
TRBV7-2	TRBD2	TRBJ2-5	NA	TGTGCCAGCAGCTTGCTTTCGACTAGCGGGGGAAAAGAAGGGACCCAGTACTTC	CASSLLSTSGGKEGTQYF
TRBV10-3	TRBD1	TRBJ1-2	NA	TGTGCCATCACCGGGACAGGGGCGGGCTACACCTTC	CAITGTGAGYTF
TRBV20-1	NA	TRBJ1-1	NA	TGCAGTGCTAGAGGAAGTAGCGCTGAAGCTTTCTTT	CSARGSSAEAFF
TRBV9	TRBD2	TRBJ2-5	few	TGTGCCAGCAGCCCAGGGACCCCGGGGGGGGAGACCCAGTACTTC	CASSPGTPGGETQYF
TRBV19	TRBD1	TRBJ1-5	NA	TGTGCCAGTAGTACCGGGACAGGGGGCAATCAGCCCCAGCATTTT	CASSTGTGGNQPQHF
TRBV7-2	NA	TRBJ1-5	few	TGTGCCAGCAGCTTGGCCCCAGATTTTAGCAATCAGCCCCAGCATTTT	CASSLAPDFSNQPQHF
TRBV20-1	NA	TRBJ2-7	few	TGCAGTGCTAGGCCGGCGACTAGTCCCTACGAGCAGTACTTC	CSARPATSPYEQYF
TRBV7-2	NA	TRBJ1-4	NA	TGTGCCAGCAGCTTAGCGACAGGCCCAGGTCCTAATAATGAAAAACTGTTTTTT	CASSLATGPGPNNEKLFF
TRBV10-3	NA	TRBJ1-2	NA	TGTGCCATCAGCCGCAGGGGCGACGATGGCTACACCTTC	CAISRRGDDGYTF
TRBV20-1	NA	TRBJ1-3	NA	TGCAGTGCTAGGGGACGGGGTTCCGCTGGAAACACCATATATTTT	CSARGRGSAGNTIYF
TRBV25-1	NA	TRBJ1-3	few	TGTGCTAGAGGGGCAGTCTCTGGAAACACCATATATTTT	CARGAVSGNTIYF
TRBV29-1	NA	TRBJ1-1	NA	TGCAGCGTTGAAGCCCCCGGGGAGAGGGGGGCTTTCTTT	CSVEAPGERGAFF
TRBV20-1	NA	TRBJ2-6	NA	TGCAGTGCTAGAGTTACCAGACAGGTGCCCTCTGGGGCCAACGTCCTGACTTTC	CSARVTRQVPSGANVLTF
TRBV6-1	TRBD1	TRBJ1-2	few	TGTGCCAGCAACTGGGACAGGGTTCGCTATGGCTACACCTTC	CASNWDRVRYGYTF
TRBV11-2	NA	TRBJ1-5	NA	TGTGCCAGCAGTCCGCACAGGGACCGTCAGCCCCAGCATTTT	CASSPHRDRQPQHF
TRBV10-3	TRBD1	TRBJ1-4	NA	TGTGCCATCAGTCGGACAGGGGGCAAGAATGAAAAACTGTTTTTT	CAISRTGGKNEKLFF
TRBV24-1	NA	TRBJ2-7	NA	TGTGCCACCAGTGGGGCAGAGACCTACGAGCAGTACTTC	CATSGAETYEQYF
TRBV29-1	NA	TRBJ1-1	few	TGCAGCGTAGGAAGAAGTATGAACACTGAAGCTTTCTTT	CSVGRSMNTEAFF
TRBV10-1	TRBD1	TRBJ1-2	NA	TGTGCCAGCAGTTTCGGGACAGAGGAGAACTATGGCTACACCTTC	CASSFGTEENYGYTF
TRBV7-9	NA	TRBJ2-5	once	TGTGCCAGCAGCGACACCTTTCCCCAAGAGACCCAGTACTTC	CASSDTFPQETQYF
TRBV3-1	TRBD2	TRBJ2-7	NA	TGTGCCAGCAGCCAAGAAGGCGGGAGGTTAGTCTACGAGCAGTACTTC	CASSQEGGRLVYEQYF
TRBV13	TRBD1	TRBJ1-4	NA	TGCGCCAGCAGCGGCCGGGACAGGGATAATGAAAAACTGTTTTTT	CASSGRDRDNEKLFF
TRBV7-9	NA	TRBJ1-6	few	TGTGCCAGCAGTAAGGGACGGGCCTATTCACCCCTCCACTTT	CASSKGRAYSPLHF
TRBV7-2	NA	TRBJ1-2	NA	TGTGCGAGCGTGCGGCAGAGCGGTCTCTATGGCTACACCTTC	CASVRQSGLYGYTF
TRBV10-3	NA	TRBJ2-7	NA	TGTGCCAGCAGTGAATGGGCCGAACAGTACTTC	CASSEWAEQYF
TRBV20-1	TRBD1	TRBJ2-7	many	TGCAGTGCTAGTTCGGGACAGGCCACCTACGAGCAGTACTTC	CSASSGQATYEQYF
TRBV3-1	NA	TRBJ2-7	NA	TGTGCCAGCAGCCTGGGTTATGGACAGTTCAGCGAGCAGTACTTC	CASSLGYGQFSEQYF
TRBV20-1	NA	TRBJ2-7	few	TGCAGTGCTAGTCTGTTGGGGGCAGGGGATTCCTACGAGCAGTACTTC	CSASLLGAGDSYEQYF
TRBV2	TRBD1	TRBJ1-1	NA	TGTGCCAGCAGTAGCGACAGGGTGGTGGTCGCTGAAGCTTTCTTT	CASSSDRVVVAEAFF
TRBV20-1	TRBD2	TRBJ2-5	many	TGCAGTGCTAGACCGCGGGAGCCCCAAGAGACCCAGTACTTC	CSARPREPQETQYF
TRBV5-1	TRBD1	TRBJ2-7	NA	TGCGCCAGCAGCCGACAGGGGGTGCAAGAGCAGTACTTC	CASSRQGVQEQYF
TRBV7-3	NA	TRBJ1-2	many	TGTGCCAGCAGCCCCGGAGGGGATGGCTACACCTTC	CASSPGGDGYTF
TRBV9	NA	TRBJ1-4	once	TGTGCCAGCAGCGTAGACGGGGACGGGGGGCGTGAAAAACTGTTTTTT	CASSVDGDGGREKLFF
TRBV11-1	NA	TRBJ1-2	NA	TGTGCCAGCAGCCTAGGGGGGTGGATCTATGGCTACACCTTC	CASSLGGWIYGYTF